This T cell receptor (beta chain) was sequenced during a study of T cells in Graves' hyperthyroidism and ophthalmopathy. About the research overall: The authors collected peripheral blood at initial diagnosis, before any treatment. Points from the study as a whole: The model identified upcoming ophthalmopathy a median about six months ahead of onset. Ophthalmopathy was separated from stable hyperthyroidism by a 13 V-J model.

Patients affected by ophthalmopathy presented a Clinical Activity Score of at least 3, a NOSPECS grade of at least 4, and disease duration below 3 months. V was pared by 3 bases and J by 5 bases, with 16 bases of the junction left unmatched. The CDR3 has 19 residues. The germline CDR1 and CDR2 sequences are MGHRA and YSYEKL. TCR beta CDR3 region amplification was performed from RNA transcripts. Using the HTBI primer set, a first-round RT-PCR was run on the TCR CDR3. TCRdb re-derived calls from the multiplex PCR reads in MiXCR, one entry per CDR3 protein. Seen here are hundreds of thousands of distinct CDR3 sequences, about 14% observed once, and the top ten hold roughly an eighth. In regard to this clonotype: The antigen is not known.

The sequence derives from a woman between 50 and 59 years old with Graves' ophthalmopathy. The chain has TRBV4-1 and TRBJ2-2, with TRBD2 matching over 9 bases. Source material: blood. DNA of the CDR3: TGCGCCAGCAGCCACTTTTCGGGCGATAGCGGGAGAATAACCGGGGAGCTGTTTTTT. Translated, it gives CASSHFSGDSGRITGELFF.